Described below is a single TCR beta chain sequence and its context. Data came from immunoSEQ multiplex PCR; TCRdb stores just in-frame clones and leaves some out. The profile shows fewer than 90,000 clones, nearly 95% of them singletons. This sample was included in a study of blood T cell repertoires in COVID-19. This receptor was taken from a human donor with active COVID-19. The donor label of this sample is uncertain. Sequencing was done on a sample of peripheral blood.

This CDR3 is CASSLDPGKIGQYF. The CDR3, as DNA: TGTGCCAGCAGCTTGGACCCAGGGAAAATCGGGCAGTACTTC. The V call is TRBV5-4, the J call TRBJ2-7; D is perhaps TRBD1 (5 bases). V lost 0 bases to trimming and J lost 9 bases, with 16 bases between them. This CDR3 region has 14 residues. From germline, CDR1 is SGHNT and CDR2 YYREEE (reference sequence).